This passage covers 24 T cell receptor beta chains from one sample sequenced in a study of T-cell memory formation after mild COVID-19 (dated by TCRdb to the early 2020s). The library came from 5' RACE. The listed sequencing device is Illumina NovaSeq 6000. The raw public reads went through TCRdb reprocessing: fastp at Q25, MiXCR clone calling, in-frame beta chains kept. Each entry is one CDR3 protein sequence, shown with its most common DNA and genes. A total of hundreds of thousands of distinct CDR3 sequences appear in this sample, 17% of them only once. About 8.1% of the sample comes from the top ten. Input material: PBMCs or a T cell subset sorted from them (not recorded which). The receptors here all came from an adult woman who had mild COVID-19 (a few samples of this study predate the infection). The sample titles of this study are shuffled in the database, so cell type and time point are left out; the donor was told from shared clones.

This clonotype occurred a few times. The rearrangement links TRBV7-3 to TRBJ2-2; 8 nucleotides line up with TRBD1. The junction had 8 bases not matched to a gene; V was cut back by 3 bases and J by 5 bases. CDR1 is SGHTA, CDR2 FQGTGA, per germline. The CDR3 spans 16 residues. The CDR3 coding sequence is TGTGCCAGCAGCTTCCAGGGGGCCCCGGGGACCGGGGAGCTGTTTTTT. Its protein product is CASSFQGAPGTGELFF.

The chain carries TRBV7-8 and TRBJ2-1, with 9 bases matching TRBD2. The CDR3 is 15 amino acids. V lost 2 bases, J lost 7 bases, and 6 bases stayed unmatched. The germline V gene encodes CDR1 SGHVS and CDR2 FQNEAQ. The chain's CDR3 is CASSLRLADKNEQFF. CDR3 nucleotide sequence: TGTGCCAGCAGCTTAAGACTAGCGGACAAAAATGAGCAGTTCTTC.

The table lists this clonotype with a few counts. This rearrangement joins TRBV7-7 to TRBJ2-3, with TRBD2 identical over 7 bases. With V trimmed by 11 bases and J by 2 bases, 7 bases remained unmatched. The germline CDR1 and CDR2 sequences are SSHAT and FNYEAQ (reference sequence). The CDR3 runs 13 residues. The CDR3 sequence: CAGASGPTDTQYF. DNA for the CDR3: TGTGCCGGGGCTAGCGGCCCCACAGATACGCAGTATTTT.

This clonotype was found a few times. The V and J genes are TRBV18 and TRBJ2-7; no clear D. From germline, CDR1 is KGHSH and CDR2 LQKENI. V shed 1 base and J shed 5 bases, with 15 bases lying between them. This CDR3 comprises 15 residues. In DNA, the CDR3 is TGTGCCAGCTCACCACAGGGAACCTATATCCACGAGCAGTACTTC. This translates into CASSPQGTYIHEQYF.

In this sample, this clonotype turned up a few times. The CDR3 region has the DNA TGTGCCAGCAGTTTAGGGACTAGCGGGGGGTATGAGCAGTTCTTC. Its translation: CASSLGTSGGYEQFF. This rearrangement joins TRBV27 to TRBJ2-1; TRBD2 matches at 15 bases. Germline V gene sequence: CDR1 MNHEY, CDR2 SMNVEV (reference sequence). The CDR3 length is 15 residues. V dropped 2 bases and J dropped 8; count of bases not matched to a gene: 1.

The chain employs TRBV3-1 and TRBJ2-3; TRBD2 aligns across 11 bases. In germline, CDR1 is LGHDT, CDR2 YNNKEL (reference sequence). V lost 4 bases and J lost 5; bases outside the gene matches: 8. The CDR3 contains 16 residues. CDR3 region: CASSPGLAELGDTQYF. CDR3 in DNA: TGTGCCAGCAGCCCGGGACTAGCGGAGTTGGGAGATACGCAGTATTTT.

With respect to this clonotype: A much larger clone differs from this one at a single base, so this may be a read error. The chain combines TRBV30 with TRBJ2-1; D uncertain. The CDR3 extends over 15 amino acids. Germline V CDR1 and CDR2: GTSNPN, SVGIG (reference sequence). The CDR3, as DNA: TGTGCCTGGAGTGTCGGAACATCCTCCTACAATGAGAAGTTCTTC. Amino acids: CAWSVGTSSYNEKFF.

Remarks on this clonotype: A much larger clone differs from this one at a single base, so this may be a read error. The chain uses TRBV7-3 and TRBJ1-1, with 7 bases matching TRBD1. From germline, CDR1 is SGHTA and CDR2 FQGTGA. The CDR3 has 16 amino acids. The CDR3 sequence is CASSPTPTGRDTKAFF. The CDR3 coding sequence is TGTGCCAGCAGCCCCACCCCGACAGGGAGGGACACTAAAGCTTTCTTT. The full variable domain, in which reference TRBV7-3 and TRBJ1-1 provide the parts outside the CDR3, is GAGVSQTPSNKVTEKGKYVELRCDPISGHTALYWYRQSLGQGPEFLIYFQGTGAADDSGLPNDRFFAVRPEGSVSTLKIQRTERGDSAVYLCASSPTPTGRDTKAFFGQGTRLTVV.

The chain carries TRBV6-2 or TRBV6-3 and TRBJ2-1, with D possibly TRBD2 on 6 matching bases. Germline CDR1 and CDR2: MNHEY and SVGEGT. The V and J ends lost 7 bases and 5 bases respectively, with 21 bases between them. This CDR3 is built from 16 residues. The CDR3 reads CASTMGPGEVNNEQFF. In DNA form, the CDR3 reads TGTGCCAGCACCATGGGGCCGGGAGAAGTCAACAATGAGCAGTTCTTC.

This rearrangement joins TRBV15 to TRBJ2-7, with 9 bases matching TRBD1. V trimming: 4 bases; J trimming: 2 bases; junction bases outside the gene matches: 6. This CDR3 contains 15 residues. The germline V gene encodes CDR1 LNHNV and CDR2 YYDKDF (reference sequence). This chain's CDR3 is CATSKDRGGPYEQYF. The CDR3 DNA reads TGTGCCACCAGCAAAGACAGGGGGGGACCCTACGAGCAGTACTTC.

This clonotype was observed a few times. This sequence joins TRBV7-9 and TRBJ1-5, with TRBD1 matching over 9 bases. The V and J ends lost 1 base and 15 bases, in that order; junction bases with no gene match: 4. CDR1 is SEHNR, CDR2 FQNEAQ, per germline (reference sequence). This CDR3 region has 12 residues. The CDR3 region is CASSLGGQGPHF. The DNA for the CDR3 is TGTGCCAGCAGCTTAGGTGGACAGGGGCCGCATTTT.

The rearrangement links TRBV5-1 to TRBJ2-7, with D maybe TRBD1 (6 bases). V was clipped by 5 bases and J by 7 bases, with 19 bases between them. The CDR3 totals 14 residues. The V gene's germline CDR1 is SGHRS and CDR2 YFSETQ. CDR3 sequence (DNA): TGCGCCAGCAGTCCGATCACCGGTCAGGGGGAGCAGTACTTC. Amino acid sequence: CASSPITGQGEQYF.

This clonotype was seen at least ten times. The chain recombines TRBV7-3 with TRBJ2-2, with 10 bases identical to TRBD2. The germline V gene encodes CDR1 SGHTA and CDR2 FQGTGA. The CDR3 consists of 13 residues. Trimming cost V 10 bases and J 6 bases; bases outside gene matches: 5. The CDR3: CATRLAGAGELFF. The CDR3 DNA follows: TGTGCCACCAGACTAGCGGGCGCCGGGGAGCTGTTTTTT. Looking up the rest from reference TRBV7-3 and TRBJ2-2 gives the full variable domain: GAGVSQTPSNKVTEKGKYVELRCDPISGHTALYWYRQSLGQGPEFLIYFQGTGAADDSGLPNDRFFAVRPEGSVSTLKIQRTERGDSAVYLCATRLAGAGELFFGEGSRLTVL.

There are many counts of this clonotype. An end of the junction does not agree with germline; a read error may underlie this. The V call is TRBV3-1, the J call TRBJ1-1, with D possibly matching TRBD1 (5 bases). This CDR3 has 14 amino acids. In germline, CDR1 is LGHDT, CDR2 YNNKEL (reference sequence). The CDR3 coding sequence is TGCGCCAGCAGCCAAGAGGGGATGAACACTGAAGCTTTCTTT. Translating gives CASSQEGMNTEAFF. Complete variable domain (other parts from reference TRBV3-1 and TRBJ1-1): DTAVSQTPKYLVTQMGNDKSIKCEQNLGHDTMYWYKQDSKKFLKIMFSYNNKELIINETVPNRFSPKSPDKAHLNLHINSLELGDSAVYFCASSQEGMNTEAFFGQGTRLTVV.

The rearrangement uses TRBV5-5 and TRBJ2-7; D is perhaps TRBD2 (6 bases). Germline V CDR1 and CDR2: SGHKS, YYEKEE (reference sequence). Deletions cut 0 bases from V and 4 bases from J, with 11 bases between. This CDR3 has 14 residues. Written as DNA, the CDR3 is TGTGCCAGCAGCTTGGCCGGGAGACAATACGAGCAGTACTTC. Protein sequence: CASSLAGRQYEQYF.

The CDR3 region has the DNA TGTGCCAGCAGTTTACTTTTAGTTTCGGCAGATACGCAGTATTTT. As protein: CASSLLLVSADTQYF. V and J are TRBV12-3 or TRBV12-4 and TRBJ2-3; D not certain. CDR3 length equals 15 residues. Trimming removed 2 bases at V and 4 bases at J, with 13 bases between.

This clonotype was counted only a few times. The chain carries TRBV5-6 and TRBJ2-2, with a possible D match to TRBD1 (6 bases). Per the germline V gene, CDR1 is SGHDT and CDR2 is YYEEEE. V shed 5 bases and J shed 9 bases, with 20 bases lying between them. This CDR3 region has 15 residues. CDR3 coding DNA: TGTGCCAGCAGGGGGGCGGCCTTCCTTAAGTGGGAGCTGTTTTTT. Translating it yields CASRGAAFLKWELFF.

V and J are TRBV6-6 and TRBJ1-5; D gene unclear. The CDR3 has 16 residues. Per germline, CDR1 MNHNY and CDR2 SVGAGI (reference sequence). The germline V and J ends were trimmed by 1 base and 0 bases, with 10 bases remaining between them. CDR3: CASSYWATYSNQPQHF. The CDR3 nucleotides read TGTGCCAGCAGTTACTGGGCGACTTATAGCAATCAGCCCCAGCATTTT.

This clonotype was counted a few times. The chain uses TRBV5-1 and TRBJ2-5, with D possibly being TRBD1 (6 bases). CDR1 SGHRS and CDR2 YFSETQ come from the germline V gene. V was cut by 4 bases and J by 4 bases, with 11 bases left in between. CDR3 length: 13 residues. The CDR3 nucleotides read TGCGCCAGCAGCGCACAGGGCCCAGAGACCCAGTACTTC. As protein: CASSAQGPETQYF.

The CDR3 sequence is CASSRGTGGYGYTF. The CDR3 DNA reads TGTGCCAGCAGCCGCGGGACAGGCGGCTATGGCTACACCTTC. The chain recombines TRBV14 with TRBJ1-2, with 8 bases lining up with TRBD1. Germline V gives CDR1 SGHDN, CDR2 FVKESK. The CDR3 consists of 14 residues. After removal of 4 bases from V and 4 bases from J, the junction contained 5 bases not matched to a gene. Based on the CDR3 plus reference TRBV14 and TRBJ1-2, the full variable domain is EAGVTQFPSHSVIEKGQTVTLRCDPISGHDNLYWYRRVMGKEIKFLLHFVKESKQDESGMPNNRFLAERTGGTYSTLKVQPAELEDSGVYFCASSRGTGGYGYTFGSGTRLTVV.

This clonotype was detected a few times. The chain joins TRBV28 to TRBJ2-7; D possibly uses TRBD1 or TRBD2 (5 bases each). Germline V gives CDR1 MDHEN, CDR2 SYDVKM. This CDR3 has 15 amino acids. V was clipped by 5 bases and J by 2 bases, with 16 bases between them. CDR3 amino acids: CASSTPGPPTYEQYF. The CDR3 DNA reads as TGTGCCAGCAGTACCCCGGGACCGCCGACCTACGAGCAGTACTTC.

The rearrangement joins TRBV24-1 to TRBJ2-7; 9 bases agree with TRBD2. Per germline, CDR1 KGHDR and CDR2 SFDVKD. The CDR3 loop spans 12 amino acids. The ends lost 12 bases at V and 4 bases at J; junction bases unmatched: 6. CDR3 DNA: TGTGCCCCTGCGGGAGGGATTTACGAGCAGTACTTC. This sequence encodes CAPAGGIYEQYF.

This chain joins TRBV30 and TRBJ2-1; 10 bases map to TRBD2. The CDR3 runs to 14 residues. The V segment lost 0 bases and the J segment 10 bases; nucleotides outside the gene matches: 6. Germline V CDR1 and CDR2: GTSNPN, SVGIG (reference sequence). CDR3 loop: CAWSVHELAGEQFF. The CDR3 nucleotides are TGTGCCTGGAGTGTACACGAACTAGCGGGGGAGCAGTTCTTC.

This clonotype was counted ten times or more. The chain joins TRBV7-9 to TRBJ2-2, with D unclear. CDR1 is SEHNR, CDR2 FQNEAQ, per germline (reference sequence). CDR3 size: 11 residues. V gave up 5 bases and J gave up 8 bases, with 6 bases separating them. The CDR3 protein is CASSPGGELFF. CDR3 DNA sequence: TGTGCCAGCAGCCCCGGAGGGGAGCTGTTTTTT.